Presented here are 8 T cell receptor beta chains from one specimen sequenced in a study of T cells in localized non-small cell lung cancer. The protocol was immunoSEQ multiplex PCR, while the TCRdb copy is restricted to in-frame clones and leaves out a portion. Counted here are 700 to 950 clones, 15% to 20% occurring once; the ten biggest clones make up about 14%. Sequencing used normal lung tissue next to the tumor, obtained before any cancer treatment. These receptor sequences come from a man aged 40-75 years with stage I lung adenocarcinoma.

The DNA for the CDR3 is TGTGCCAGCGGGAGGGGCGGCCCCTACAATGAGCAGTTCTTC. It specifies CASGRGGPYNEQFF. The V gene is TRBV28, the J gene TRBJ2-1; 7 bases match TRBD2. The length of the CDR3 is 14 residues. Germline V gene lookup returns CDR1 MDHEN and CDR2 SYDVKM. J lost 2 bases, V lost 8 bases, and 6 bases had no gene match.

This chain uses TRBV12-5 with TRBJ1-2, with a weak D call TRBD1 (6 bases). Germline CDR1 LGHNT, CDR2 FRNRAP. Trimming removed 1 base at V and 0 bases at J, with 9 bases between. The CDR3 runs 15 residues. CDR3 region: CASGLAGHSNYGYTF. DNA of the CDR3: TGTGCTAGTGGTTTGGCGGGACATTCTAACTATGGCTACACCTTC.

This clone has a handful of counts. The chain recombines TRBV9 with TRBJ2-1; TRBD2 matches 10 bases. CDR3 length equals 15 residues. Germline V gives CDR1 SGDLS, CDR2 YYNGEE. With 3 bases clipped from V and 7 bases from J, the junction kept 7 bases outside the gene matches. In DNA form, the CDR3 reads TGTGCCAGCAGCGCTAGCGGGAGTCGACTTAATGAGCAGTTCTTC. This translates into CASSASGSRLNEQFF.

This clone is large in the sample. CDR3 sequence: CASTMSANTEAFF. The CDR3, as DNA: TGTGCCAGTACGATGAGCGCCAACACTGAAGCTTTCTTT. V usage is TRBV6-8 and J usage is TRBJ1-1; D is uncertain. V was clipped by 9 bases and J by 2 bases, with 13 bases between them. Germline V gene sequence: CDR1 MNHGY, CDR2 SAAAGT. CDR3 size: 13 residues.

This clone was seen more than once but under ten times. The rearrangement uses TRBV23-1 and TRBJ2-1; D gene unclear. TRBV23-1 is treated as an ORF (open reading frame) with a function not yet certain. CDR3 length equals 15 residues. V was cut by 5 bases and J by 2 bases, with 13 bases left in between. The CDR3 DNA follows: TGCGCCAGCAGTTCCTTTAGCCATCCCTACAATGAGCAGTTCTTC. Encoded protein: CASSSFSHPYNEQFF.

A few counts support this clone. In nucleotides, the CDR3 is TGTGCCAGCAGCGTAGGCAGCCAGAGCTCCTACGAGCAGTACTTC. It yields the protein CASSVGSQSSYEQYF. The chain couples TRBV9 to TRBJ2-7; D gene ambiguous. The V end lost 0 bases, the J end lost 0 bases, and 10 bases lay between the germline ends. There are 15 residues in the CDR3. Germline-derived CDR1 and CDR2 are SGDLS and YYNGEE.

This clone is categorized as medium-sized (0.01 to 0.1%). V gene TRBV6-7 combines with J gene TRBJ2-3; D is unresolved. TRBV6-7 counts as an open reading frame of uncertain function. There are 14 residues in the CDR3. The V end lost 0 bases, the J end lost 7 bases, and 11 bases lay between the germline ends. The CDR3 reads CASSYSLGSNTQYF. The CDR3 DNA reads as TGTGCCAGCAGTTACTCACTTGGGTCAAATACGCAGTATTTT.

The sample holds one count of this clone. This CDR3 is CASSVVREKLFF. The CDR3 nucleotides are TGTGCCAGCAGTGTGGTGAGGGAAAAACTGTTTTTT. J is TRBJ1-4 and V is TRBV9; D is uncertain. The CDR3 is 12 amino acids. Germline-derived CDR1 and CDR2 are SGDLS and YYNGEE. V lost 5 bases, J lost 8 bases, and 10 bases lay in between.